This is a list of T cell receptor beta chains from one sample in a study of T cell repertoires in cytomegalovirus infection. From the reads, TCRdb called clonotypes with MiXCR, one entry per CDR3 protein. The sample has 450,000 to 550,000 distinct CDR3 sequences, 16% seen once. Sequencing used CD8+ T cells from PBMCs. These receptors came from a human donor in good health (CMV status not recorded). Some clones in this sample may be carry-over from other donors' samples. Each CDR3 is given with its conserved first and last residue. The D gene is left open where the match is weak. Some rows mark clone size as missing; the rest say once, few, many or name a class of expanded clone.

TRBV12-3/TRBV12-4	TRBJ2-2	many	13	NA	TGTGCCAGTCCCGGGGCGCGGATCGGGGAGCTGTTTTTT	CASPGARIGELFF
TRBV6-5	TRBJ2-1	NA	19	NA	TGTGCCAGCAGTTACTCGGGGGTACTCGTCCAGGGTGTAGGAAATGAGCAGTTCTTC	CASSYSGVLVQGVGNEQFF
TRBV30	TRBJ2-5	NA	14	TRBD2	TGTGCCTGGAGCTCAGGACTAGCTCAAGAGACCCAGTACTTC	CAWSSGLAQETQYF
TRBV11-2	TRBJ2-7	many	17	TRBD2	TGTGCCAGCAGCTTGTGGCTAGCGGGAGAGGGGTCCTACGAGCAGTACTTC	CASSLWLAGEGSYEQYF
TRBV4-1	TRBJ1-1	few	15	TRBD1	TGCGCCAGCAGCCACGGAGGACAGGGGAGTCCTGAAGCTTTCTTT	CASSHGGQGSPEAFF
TRBV7-2	TRBJ2-7	many	20	TRBD2	TGTGCCAGCAGCTCATCCCCGGGCGAGCGGGAGGCCCGAAGTTTCTACGAGCAGTACTTC	CASSSSPGEREARSFYEQYF
TRBV6-1	TRBJ2-3	NA	15	TRBD1	TGTGCCAGCAGGCCACCGGGACAGGTAACAGATACGCAGTATTTT	CASRPPGQVTDTQYF
TRBV27	TRBJ1-1	many	15	NA	TGTGCCAGCAGTTTAACACTGCGAGGGAACACTGAAGCTTTCTTT	CASSLTLRGNTEAFF
TRBV11-2	TRBJ1-1	few	13	NA	TGTGCCAGCAGCTTATTCTTAGGATCTGAAGCTTTCTTT	CASSLFLGSEAFF
TRBV7-2	TRBJ2-1	many	13	NA	TGTGCCAGCAGCCTGATCTCCTACAATGAGCAGTTCTTC	CASSLISYNEQFF
TRBV5-4	TRBJ1-2	NA	12	NA	TGTGCCAGCAGCCAACGCGCCTATGGCTACACCTTC	CASSQRAYGYTF
TRBV7-2	TRBJ1-2	many	14	TRBD1	TGTGCCAGCAGCATGGGGGACAGGGGCTATGGCTACACCTTC	CASSMGDRGYGYTF
TRBV7-8	TRBJ1-4	many	15	TRBD1	TGTGCCAGCAGCTCCCGCGGGACAGGGGGAGAAAAACTGTTTTTT	CASSSRGTGGEKLFF
TRBV7-9	TRBJ2-5	NA	15	TRBD1	TGTGCCAGCAGCTCCTCCCGGACAGGCGTAGAGACCCAGTACTTC	CASSSSRTGVETQYF
TRBV28	TRBJ1-1	NA	15	NA	TGTGCCAGCAGTTCGCGACAGTTTTTGAACACTGAAGCTTTCTTT	CASSSRQFLNTEAFF
TRBV19	TRBJ2-2	few	16	NA	TGTGCCAGTAGTATTCGTCCACCTAGCGCGCGCGGGGAGCTGTTTTTT	CASSIRPPSARGELFF
TRBV7-8	TRBJ2-2	many	17	TRBD1	TGTGCCAGCAGCTCCTATCCGGGACAGGATAACACCGGGGAGCTGTTTTTT	CASSSYPGQDNTGELFF
TRBV19	TRBJ1-2	few	14	TRBD1	TGTGCCAGTAGGCCGGGACAGGGGGCGTGGGGCTACACCTTC	CASRPGQGAWGYTF
TRBV7-2	TRBJ2-1	many	17	TRBD1	TGTGCCAGCAGCTTAGCTAGACAGGGCAGCTCCTACAATGAGCAGTTCTTC	CASSLARQGSSYNEQFF
TRBV4-1	TRBJ1-6	many	14	NA	TGCGCCAGCAGCCAAGGGAATGTCTTTAACCCGCTCCACTTT	CASSQGNVFNPLHF
TRBV7-6	TRBJ2-1	many	15	NA	TGTGCCAGCAGCTCACGGAGGGGACTTCACAATGAGCAGTTCTTC	CASSSRRGLHNEQFF
TRBV6-5	TRBJ2-5	many	15	TRBD1	TGTGCCAGCAGTTACAGATTGGGACAGGGAGAGACCCAGTACTTC	CASSYRLGQGETQYF
TRBV27	TRBJ1-1	few	13	NA	TGTGCCAGCAACCTAAGGGGAGGATCCGGAGCTTTCTTT	CASNLRGGSGAFF
TRBV28	TRBJ1-3	NA	15	NA	TGTGCCAGCAGTTTAGGACTGAACTCTGGAAACACCATATATTTT	CASSLGLNSGNTIYF
TRBV12-3/TRBV12-4	TRBJ1-2	few	14	TRBD1	TGTGCCAGCAGTGACCAGTCAGGGGGCGATGGCTACACCTTC	CASSDQSGGDGYTF
TRBV10-2	TRBJ2-2	many	15	TRBD2	TGCGCCAGTGGGGCGGGAGGGCCGTTCACCGGGGAGCTGTTTTTT	CASGAGGPFTGELFF
TRBV11-2	TRBJ2-3	many	19	TRBD2	TGTGCCAGCAGCTTCCCCTCGTGGCGGGGGGGGGATAGCACAGATACGCAGTATTTT	CASSFPSWRGGDSTDTQYF
TRBV7-7	TRBJ2-1	many	14	NA	TGTGCCAGCAGCTTAGATGGGGCAAACAATGAGCAGTTCTTC	CASSLDGANNEQFF
TRBV7-9	TRBJ2-1	many	10	NA	TGTGCCAGCCTTGGGGGGGAGCAGTTCTTC	CASLGGEQFF
TRBV29-1	TRBJ1-2	few	14	NA	TGCAGCGTTGGGGGAAGGGTTTCAAACTATGGCTACACCTTC	CSVGGRVSNYGYTF
TRBV5-4	TRBJ2-3	NA	16	NA	TGTGCCAGCAGCTTGGAAGTAGCTTTAGGGACAGATACGCAGTATTTT	CASSLEVALGTDTQYF
TRBV6-2/TRBV6-3	TRBJ2-1	few	14	NA	TGTGCCAGCAGTTATCGGACCTATGCCGATGAGCAGTTCTTC	CASSYRTYADEQFF
TRBV12-3/TRBV12-4	TRBJ1-5	many	14	NA	TGTGCCAGCAGTTCGGATCGGGAGCCCTGGCCCCAGCATTTT	CASSSDREPWPQHF
TRBV28	TRBJ1-5	NA	13	NA	TGTGCCAGCAGCCGCGGACCGGGACAGCCCCAGCATTTT	CASSRGPGQPQHF
TRBV29-1	TRBJ2-7	few	14	NA	TGCAGCGTTCTCGGAGGGGCAGTCTACTACGAGCAGTACTTC	CSVLGGAVYYEQYF
TRBV12-3/TRBV12-4	TRBJ2-1	many	16	TRBD2	TGTGCCAGCAGCATGGGCGGGAGAGTTCCCTACAATGAGCAGTTCTTC	CASSMGGRVPYNEQFF
TRBV7-9	TRBJ1-1	many	12	NA	TGTGCCAGCAGCCCCCCTGGCACTGAAGCTTTCTTT	CASSPPGTEAFF
TRBV27	TRBJ1-5	many	14	TRBD1	TGTGCCAGCAGTTTAAACAGGGGCGATCAGCCCCAGCATTTT	CASSLNRGDQPQHF
TRBV10-1	TRBJ2-2	few	18	NA	TGCGCCAGCAGTGACCTCCGATTAGTGGGGGGGAACACCGGGGAGCTGTTTTTT	CASSDLRLVGGNTGELFF
TRBV27	TRBJ2-3	NA	12	NA	TGTGCCAACAGTTTGGATACAGATACGCAGTATTTT	CANSLDTDTQYF
TRBV7-9	TRBJ2-7	many	15	TRBD1	TGTGCCAGCAGCTCTCGACAGGGGGCGGTGAGCGAGCAGTACTTC	CASSSRQGAVSEQYF
TRBV7-9	TRBJ2-1	few	15	TRBD1	TGTGCCAGCAGCTCCCGGGACAGGAGTTACAATGAGCAGTTCTTC	CASSSRDRSYNEQFF
TRBV7-2	TRBJ2-5	NA	18	TRBD2	TGTGCCAGCAGCCCTAGGATTGGTAGCGGGGGGGCGGGAGAGACCCAGTACTTC	CASSPRIGSGGAGETQYF